Presented here are 21 T cell receptor beta chains from one specimen sequenced in a study of post-analysis software for immune sequencing data. Study results and caveats: In patients, a few TRBV segments were more frequent than in controls, with TRBV5-6, TRBV5-1 and TRBV20-1 among them.

What these receptors recognize is not known. Prepared TCR beta cDNA libraries contained unique molecular identifiers. TCRdb recomputed calls from the PCR reads with MiXCR, one row per CDR3 protein. The sample gives about 560,000 distinct CDR3 sequences, 44% of which show up once; under 2% is in the top ten. Sequencing was done on a sample of blood. All receptors derive from a girl aged 5-17 years with multiple sclerosis.

The chain couples TRBV7-9 to TRBJ2-5; TRBD2 matches 13 bases. The V segment lost 2 bases and the J segment 2 bases; nucleotides outside the gene matches: 8. This CDR3 is 18 amino acids long. The germline gives CDR1 SEHNR, CDR2 FQNEAQ (reference sequence). As DNA, the CDR3 is TGTGCCAGCAGCTTATTGACTAGCGGGAGGCCATTACAAGAGACCCAGTACTTC. It yields the protein CASSLLTSGRPLQETQYF.

The chain links TRBV20-1 to TRBJ2-5; TRBD2 matches 10 bases. The length of the CDR3 is 15 residues. The trim removed 3 bases at V and 1 base at J, leaving 5 bases unmatched. Germline V CDR1 and CDR2: DFQATT, SNEGSKA (reference sequence). Here the CDR3 reads CSARVAGGFQETQYF. CDR3 bases: TGCAGTGCTAGGGTAGCGGGGGGTTTCCAAGAGACCCAGTACTTC.

This sequence joins TRBV7-6 and TRBJ2-5; a weak D match, TRBD1 (6 bases). The CDR3 runs 12 residues. The germline gives CDR1 SGHVS, CDR2 FNYEAQ. Trimming stripped 8 bases from V and 5 bases from J, with 12 bases between. CDR3 sequence: CASGTGLETQYF. The DNA for the CDR3 is TGTGCCAGCGGTACAGGGCTGGAGACCCAGTACTTC.

This rearrangement joins TRBV24-1 to TRBJ2-5; possibly TRBD1 for D (6 bases). Germline V CDR1 and CDR2: KGHDR, SFDVKD. Trimming shortened V by 6 bases and J by 6 bases, and 10 bases separated the two germline ends. This CDR3 has 12 amino acids. CDR3 residues: CATSQGKQTQYF. The CDR3 nucleotides are TGTGCCACCAGTCAGGGGAAGCAGACCCAGTACTTC.

The table lists this clonotype with a few counts. V usage is TRBV28 and J usage is TRBJ2-3, with 10 nucleotides matching TRBD2. After removal of 6 bases from V and 3 bases from J, the junction contained 12 bases not matched to a gene. The germline V gene encodes CDR1 MDHEN and CDR2 SYDVKM. The CDR3 has 17 residues. The CDR3 reads CASRPTVAGGSTDTQYF. CDR3 in DNA: TGTGCCAGCAGGCCGACGGTAGCGGGGGGCTCAACAGATACGCAGTATTTT. Variable domain in full (rest from reference TRBV28 and TRBJ2-3): DVKVTQSSRYLVKRTGEKVFLECVQDMDHENMFWYRQDPGLGLRLIYFSYDVKMKEKGDIPEGYSVSREKKERFSLILESASTNQTSMYLCASRPTVAGGSTDTQYFGPGTRLTVL.

The sample holds a few counts of this clonotype. The chain uses TRBV12-3 or TRBV12-4 and TRBJ2-1; a weak D match, TRBD2 (6 bases). Trimming removed 7 bases at V and 5 bases at J, with 18 bases between. The CDR3 loop spans 15 amino acids. CDR3 loop: CASTIGGVGHNEQFF. The CDR3 DNA sequence: TGTGCCAGCACCATAGGCGGGGTTGGGCACAATGAGCAGTTCTTC.

V usage is TRBV12-3 or TRBV12-4 and J usage is TRBJ2-7; 11 bases map to TRBD2. The CDR3 is 15 amino acids. The junction had 4 bases not matched to a gene; V was cut back by 2 bases and J by 4 bases. CDR3 nucleotides: TGTGCCAGCAGTTTATCTAGCGGGGGGTGGTACGAGCAGTACTTC. It codes for CASSLSSGGWYEQYF.

The chain joins TRBV6-6 to TRBJ2-4; D remains ambiguous. Near its end, the DNA agrees better with TRBJ2-5, so the J call may be wrong. The CDR3 has 12 amino acids. CDR1 is MNHNY and CDR2 is SVGAGI in the germline V gene (reference sequence). CDR3 region: CASSYARETQYF. The CDR3 coding sequence is TGTGCCAGCAGTTACGCGCGGGAGACCCAGTACTTC.

The V gene is TRBV7-6, the J gene TRBJ2-3; weak D call: TRBD2 (6 bases). Trimming cost V 2 bases and J 5 bases, with 14 bases left between them. CDR1 SGHVS and CDR2 FNYEAQ come from the germline V gene. This CDR3 has 15 residues. The DNA for the CDR3 is TGTGCCAGCAGCTTATTCGGGAGCGAACGAGATACGCAGTATTTT. It specifies CASSLFGSERDTQYF.

V and J are TRBV11-3 and TRBJ2-7, with 7 positions matching TRBD1. The J call is doubtful: the DNA matches TRBJ2-5 better. This CDR3 is 14 amino acids long. Looked up from germline, CDR1 is SGHNT and CDR2 is YENEEA. CDR3 bases: TGTGCCAGCAGCGAAACAGGGGTGGGAGAGACCCAGTACTTC. It is translated as CASSETGVGETQYF.

This chain joins TRBV12-3 or TRBV12-4 and TRBJ2-1; weak D call: TRBD2 (5 bases). The CDR3 totals 15 residues. The V gene lost 7 bases and the J gene lost 12 bases, with 25 bases spanning the gap. The CDR3 loop reads CASTFSEILTGRQFF. The DNA for the CDR3 is TGTGCCAGCACTTTTAGCGAGATCCTAACTGGGCGGCAGTTCTTC.

The genes are TRBV10-3 and TRBJ2-1, with D perhaps TRBD1 (6 bases). This CDR3 has 16 amino acids. Per the germline V gene, CDR1 is ENHRY and CDR2 is SYGVKD. The germline V and J ends were trimmed by 4 bases and 6 bases, with 19 bases remaining between them. Written as DNA, the CDR3 is TGTGCCATCAGTGCGATACAGGGAACACTCATCAATGAGCAGTTCTTC. It specifies CAISAIQGTLINEQFF.

This clonotype showed up just a few times. J is TRBJ2-1 and V is TRBV6-4; a possible D gene is TRBD2 (5 bases). This CDR3 has 14 residues. The V gene's germline CDR1 is MRHNA and CDR2 SNTAGT. V was trimmed by 4 bases and J by 0 bases, leaving 7 bases between them. The CDR3 sequence is CASSAAASYNEQFF. The CDR3 DNA reads as TGTGCCAGCAGTGCAGCGGCCTCCTACAATGAGCAGTTCTTC.

V usage is TRBV9 and J usage is TRBJ2-7; the match to TRBD1 covers 7 bases. The CDR3 is made up of 14 amino acids. The junction had 5 bases not matched to a gene; V was cut back by 2 bases and J by 3 bases. The germline CDR1 and CDR2 sequences are SGDLS and YYNGEE. The CDR3 loop is CASSVGTDFYEQYF. The CDR3 region has the DNA TGTGCCAGCAGCGTCGGGACAGATTTCTACGAGCAGTACTTC.

This clonotype was seen a handful of times. V and J are TRBV7-6 and TRBJ1-1; D gene ambiguous. CDR1 is SGHVS and CDR2 is FNYEAQ in the germline V gene. V lost 3 bases to trimming and J lost 1 base, with 9 bases between them. The CDR3 contains 14 residues. CDR3 bases: TGTGCCAGCAGCTTGGGGTATGGGAACACTGAAGCTTTCTTT. It encodes CASSLGYGNTEAFF.

V and J are TRBV28 and TRBJ2-1; D might be TRBD2 (6 bases). Germline V lookup: CDR1 MDHEN, CDR2 SYDVKM. Between the trimmed V and J ends, which lost 7 bases and 9 bases, there was a span of 16 bases. The CDR3 is made up of 13 amino acids. The CDR3 coding sequence is TGTGCCAGCACCCATCTAGCGATCGGTGAGCAGTTCTTC. Residues: CASTHLAIGEQFF.

The gene calls are TRBV7-2 and TRBJ2-1; TRBD2 agrees at 8 bases. CDR1 and CDR2 (germline): SGHTA, FQGNSA. The CDR3 extends over 16 amino acids. V was clipped by 6 bases and J by 2 bases; unmatched bases: 9. CDR3 bases: TGTGCCAGCAGTAGCGCGGGGCGGGGGGCCTACAATGAGCAGTTCTTC. It is translated as CASSSAGRGAYNEQFF.

This chain links TRBV5-1 with TRBJ1-2; maybe TRBD1 (5 bases). The CDR3 is 15 amino acids. V lost 0 bases and J lost 1, with 10 bases in between. Per germline, CDR1 SGHRS and CDR2 YFSETQ. DNA for the CDR3: TGCGCCAGCAGCTTGGTGGGAGGGGATAACTATGGCTACACCTTC. It translates to CASSLVGGDNYGYTF.

The chain carries TRBV24-1 and TRBJ2-1, with unresolved D. This CDR3 has 13 residues. Germline V gene sequence: CDR1 KGHDR, CDR2 SFDVKD. Trimming removed 6 bases from V and 3 bases from J, with 8 bases in between. This chain's CDR3 is CATSSGSYNEQFF. In DNA, the CDR3 is TGTGCCACCAGTTCCGGCAGCTACAATGAGCAGTTCTTC.

A few counts support this clonotype. This sequence joins TRBV10-3 and TRBJ2-1; TRBD1 matches 7 bases. The CDR3 extends over 14 amino acids. Trimming cost V 10 bases and J 0 bases; bases outside gene matches: 6. CDR1 is ENHRY and CDR2 is SYGVKD in the germline V gene. The DNA for the CDR3 is TGTGCCACCAGGGGGACGAGCTCCTACAATGAGCAGTTCTTC. Residues: CATRGTSSYNEQFF.

The table lists this clonotype with a few counts. This sequence joins TRBV20-1 and TRBJ2-3; 7 positions match TRBD2. There are 15 residues in the CDR3. Trimming cost V 6 bases and J 4 bases; bases outside gene matches: 13. CDR1 is DFQATT, CDR2 SNEGSKA, per germline (reference sequence). In nucleotides, the CDR3 is TGCAGTGCGCCCCAGGCCAGCGGGAATTCAGATACGCAGTATTTT. Translation gives CSAPQASGNSDTQYF.